This T cell receptor beta chain was sequenced during a study of prognosis after radiotherapy for stage I lung cancer. CDR3 size: 18 residues. With V trimmed by 2 bases and J by 4 bases, 13 bases remained unmatched. Germline V gene lookup returns CDR1 DFQATT and CDR2 SNEGSKA (reference sequence). Two-round multiplex PCR amplified TCR beta CDR3 from genomic DNA. Round-one PCR had primers specific to each TRBV and TRBJ gene. TCRdb recomputed calls from the multiplex PCR reads with MiXCR, one row per CDR3 protein. The sample shows approximately 28,000 distinct CDR3 sequences, around 43% of them seen only once.

The clonotype was recovered from a donor over 45 with non-small cell lung cancer. The sequencing used PBMCs, collected before or after stereotactic body radiation therapy (not recorded which). This chain joins TRBV20-1 and TRBJ2-1; 11 bases match TRBD2. The CDR3 bases are TGCAGTGCTAGAAACCCTCTTGGGGGACTAGCGGAATACAATGAGCAGTTCTTC. Translated, it gives CSARNPLGGLAEYNEQFF.